Below are 4 T cell receptor beta chains sequenced from a single sample in a study of cytomegalovirus exposure and HLA in healthy donors. This PCR relied on a set of 60 Vbeta primers and 13 Jbeta primers. Here immunoSEQ multiplex PCR was the method, and the copy in TCRdb shows in-frame clones only, minus some. The sample contains about 180,000 clones, roughly 82% of which appear only once. The specimen sequenced was PBMCs. These receptors were taken from a man aged 35 to 55 in good health and CMV-seronegative.

The chain carries TRBV30 and TRBJ1-5, with a weak D call TRBD1 (6 bases). V dropped 3 bases and J dropped 5 bases, with 11 bases sitting between them. Germline CDR1 GTSNPN, CDR2 SVGIG (reference sequence). This CDR3 region has 13 residues. CDR3 loop: CAWSLAGDQPQHF. The CDR3 DNA is TGTGCCTGGAGCCTGGCAGGGGATCAGCCCCAGCATTTT.

This clone was counted a few times. This rearrangement joins TRBV19 to TRBJ1-6; TRBD1 agrees at 8 bases. Trimming at V came to 5 bases and at J to 6 bases, leaving 12 bases not matched to a gene. There are 17 residues in the CDR3. The V gene's germline CDR1 is LNHDA and CDR2 SQIVND (reference sequence). The CDR3 spells CASSLPGQATSNSPLHF. The CDR3 DNA is TGTGCCAGTAGTCTTCCGGGACAGGCCACCAGTAATTCACCCCTCCACTTT.

The CDR3 region has the DNA TGTGCCAGCAGCCCCAGGGACACTTCTAACTATGGCTACACCTTC. Protein product: CASSPRDTSNYGYTF. V usage is TRBV7-8 and J usage is TRBJ1-2; D may be TRBD1 (6 bases). CDR3 length: 15 amino acids. Germline loops: CDR1 SGHVS, CDR2 FQNEAQ. V lost 5 bases to trimming and J lost 0 bases, with 13 bases between them.

This chain links TRBV29-1 with TRBJ1-1; 9 bases map to TRBD1. V dropped 8 bases and J dropped 1; count of bases not matched to a gene: 8. Per germline, CDR1 SQVTM and CDR2 ANQGSEA. The CDR3 loop spans 14 amino acids. The CDR3 DNA follows: TGCAGCTCGGGACAGGGCTACAAGAACACTGAAGCTTTCTTT. Protein product: CSSGQGYKNTEAFF.